This is a list of T cell receptor beta chains from one sample in a study of monozygotic twins with inflammatory bowel disease. TCRdb reanalyzed the 5' RACE reads and collapses them to one entry per CDR3 protein, without DNA. Recorded for this sample: around 40,000 distinct CDR3 sequences. Sequences were obtained from blood. These receptors originate from a human donor with ulcerative colitis or Crohn's disease, or a healthy co-twin of an affected twin (not recorded which). Each CDR3 is given with its conserved first and last residue. Clone size is stated in some rows and not others, as once, few, many or a class when expanded.

V	size	J	CDR3
TRBV28	-	TRBJ2-5	CASSAPSGTGETQYF
TRBV6-1	-	TRBJ2-2	CASSADNTGELFF
TRBV6-5	-	TRBJ2-7	CASRLISGFGSYEQYF
TRBV5-6	-	TRBJ2-1	CASTPLTGGNEQFF
TRBV3-1	-	TRBJ2-7	CASSYMTGYEQYF
TRBV19	-	TRBJ2-2	CASKNLLAGNTGELFF
TRBV5-1	-	TRBJ2-5	CASSLGPFQETQYF
TRBV6-1	-	TRBJ1-6	CASSPRFQEQNSPLHF
TRBV5-1	-	TRBJ1-3	CASSLRASGTSGNTIYF
TRBV30	-	TRBJ2-7	CAWSDPSSYEQYF
TRBV3-1	-	TRBJ2-2	CASSQNHREVGELFF
TRBV6-2/TRBV6-3	-	TRBJ1-5	CASSSSNRAAQPQHF
TRBV20-1	-	TRBJ2-1	CSARSTSGSHMYEQFF
TRBV7-2	-	TRBJ2-3	CASSYLWGEIGSGTQYF
TRBV19	-	TRBJ2-1	CASSTRGVYNEQFF
TRBV12-3/TRBV12-4	-	TRBJ1-2	CASSSPDRGYYGYTF
TRBV5-1	-	TRBJ2-7	CASSFSGQQPYEQYF
TRBV7-9	large	TRBJ2-1	CASSPLWGVPYNEQFF
TRBV5-1	-	TRBJ1-1	CASSLGLNTEAFF
TRBV28	-	TRBJ2-1	CASIPTSGDYNEQFF
TRBV4-1	-	TRBJ1-1	CASSRAGAGRNTEAFF
TRBV20-1	medium-sized	TRBJ2-6	CSASTGQGFAGANVLTF
TRBV6-5	-	TRBJ2-1	CATRTSGGVSSYNEQFF
TRBV6-2/TRBV6-3	-	TRBJ2-4	CASSFPRDRTQLAKNIQYF
TRBV24-1	-	TRBJ1-3	CATSDPGPDSGNTIYF
TRBV11-3	-	TRBJ2-3	CASSLGWGTDTQYF
TRBV3-1	-	TRBJ1-1	CASSQTDEAFF
TRBV6-1	-	TRBJ1-2	CASSENRVGYTF
TRBV27	-	TRBJ1-6	CASRAGVISNSPLHF
TRBV7-8	medium-sized	TRBJ2-3	CASNPMGHVTDTQYF
TRBV24-1	-	TRBJ1-5	CATGQGNQPQHF
TRBV12-3/TRBV12-4	-	TRBJ1-5	CASSFGPPNQPQHF
TRBV20-1	-	TRBJ1-2	CSETGRVGDGYTF
TRBV5-4	-	TRBJ2-1	CASSLAGNLDEQFF
TRBV5-4	-	TRBJ1-1	CASSLTGTEGEAFF
TRBV6-1	-	TRBJ1-2	CASSEGYDYGYTF
TRBV30	-	TRBJ1-1	CACYKGLNTEAFF
TRBV27	-	TRBJ1-6	CASSVASTGMDSPLHF
TRBV7-2	-	TRBJ2-3	CASSRTWTGDFTDTQYF
TRBV19	-	TRBJ1-2	CASSISPGLGYTF
TRBV20-1	-	TRBJ2-2	CSARLAGWTGELFF
TRBV5-1	-	TRBJ2-6	CASKWEGTGASVLTF
TRBV6-6	-	TRBJ1-5	CASRRGDRDQPQHF
TRBV7-2	-	TRBJ1-3	CASSLALSGNTIYF
TRBV20-1	-	TRBJ1-2	CSARETGRAGYTF
TRBV27	-	TRBJ1-6	CASSLTPSQGSPLHF
TRBV7-7	-	TRBJ2-7	CASSQWTSGILYEQYF
TRBV29-1	-	TRBJ2-1	CSVERLNEQFF
TRBV30	-	TRBJ2-1	CAWSIQDRKDNEQFF
TRBV2	-	TRBJ2-7	CASSEHYGVGEQYF
TRBV5-5	-	TRBJ1-1	CASSFGGFMNTEAFF
TRBV4-3	-	TRBJ1-6	CASSQEGTGAYNSPLHF
TRBV5-1	-	TRBJ1-4	CASSLGSTTGSNEKLFF
TRBV20-1	-	TRBJ2-5	CSAGTSGETQYF
TRBV5-1	-	TRBJ2-3	CASSLRQVEDTQYF
TRBV12-3/TRBV12-4	-	TRBJ2-6	CASSLRQGGLSGANVLTF
TRBV5-1	-	TRBJ1-3	CASSPEPGASSGNTIYF
TRBV4-3	-	TRBJ1-1	CASSQDRPTGLSWAFF
TRBV4-1	-	TRBJ2-1	CASSPEGRLYNEQFF